This T cell receptor beta chain came from a study of blood T cell repertoires in COVID-19. Produced via immunoSEQ multiplex PCR; TCRdb's table is partial and in-frame only. This sample has 75,000 to 95,000 clones, with roughly 90% found just once. The CDR3 consists of 16 residues. V shed 8 bases and J shed 0 bases, with 17 bases lying between them. Per germline, CDR1 SGHAT and CDR2 FQNNGV. The chain has TRBV11-2 and TRBJ2-1; a weak D match, TRBD2 (5 bases). The sequenced sample consisted of peripheral blood. This TCR was recovered from a man aged 45-65 years with active COVID-19. The CDR3 sequence is CASQRTLTSSYNEQFF. CDR3 bases: TGTGCCAGCCAGCGGACGCTTACTAGCTCCTACAATGAGCAGTTCTTC.